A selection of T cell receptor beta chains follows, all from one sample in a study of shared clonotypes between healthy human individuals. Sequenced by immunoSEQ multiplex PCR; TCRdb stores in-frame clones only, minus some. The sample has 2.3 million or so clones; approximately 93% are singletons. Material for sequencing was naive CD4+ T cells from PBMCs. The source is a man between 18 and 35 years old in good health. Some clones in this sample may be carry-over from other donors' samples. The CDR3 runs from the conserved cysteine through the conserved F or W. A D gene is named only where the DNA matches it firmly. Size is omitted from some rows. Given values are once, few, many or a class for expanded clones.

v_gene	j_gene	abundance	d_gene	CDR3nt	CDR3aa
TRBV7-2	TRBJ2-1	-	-	TGTGCCAGCAGCACCGGGGGTGCGCGCGATGAGCAGTTCTTC	CASSTGGARDEQFF
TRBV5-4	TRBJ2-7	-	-	TGTGCCAGCAGCCTTGGTCCTGGCGGAGAGCAGTACTTC	CASSLGPGGEQYF
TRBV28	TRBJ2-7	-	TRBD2	TGTGCCAGCAGTCCGACTAGCGCGGATCTCTACGAGCAGTACTTC	CASSPTSADLYEQYF
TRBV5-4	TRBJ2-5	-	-	TGTGCCAGCAGCTCGACACCTTCAGAGACCCAGTACTTC	CASSSTPSETQYF
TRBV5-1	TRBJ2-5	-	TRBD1	TGCGCCAGCAGCCCAAACGGACAGGGAGAGACCCAGTACTTC	CASSPNGQGETQYF
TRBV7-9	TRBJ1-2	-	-	TGTGCCAGCAGCCATCAAATGGTGGGATTAGAAGGCTACACCTTC	CASSHQMVGLEGYTF
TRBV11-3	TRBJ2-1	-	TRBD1	TGTGCCAGCAGCTCCCACGACAGGGGCCATGAGCAGTTCTTC	CASSSHDRGHEQFF
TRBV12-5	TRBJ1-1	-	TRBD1	TGTGCTAGTGGTTTGGGACAGGGGGCGAGAACTGAAGCTTTCTTT	CASGLGQGARTEAFF
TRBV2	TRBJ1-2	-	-	TGTGCCAGCAGTTCCCGGACAGCACTAATATCCTACACCTTC	CASSSRTALISYTF
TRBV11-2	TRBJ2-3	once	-	TGTGCCAGCAGCTTACCTAGCACAGATACGCAGTATTTT	CASSLPSTDTQYF
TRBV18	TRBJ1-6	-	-	TGTGCCAGCTCACCAGGAGTTGGCGATTCACCCCTCCACTTT	CASSPGVGDSPLHF
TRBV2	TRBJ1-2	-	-	TGTGCCAGCACCCCAAGAGAGGCTGGGGGCTACACCTTC	CASTPREAGGYTF
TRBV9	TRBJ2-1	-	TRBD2	TGTGCCAGCAGCATGGGGGGGAGCTCCTACAATGAGCAGTTCTTC	CASSMGGSSYNEQFF
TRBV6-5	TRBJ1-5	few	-	TGTGCCACCGCCCGACAGACCAGCAATCAGCCCCAGCATTTT	CATARQTSNQPQHF
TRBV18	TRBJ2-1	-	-	TGTGCCAGCTCGACCGGGACCGAGGGTTACAATGAGCAGTTCTTC	CASSTGTEGYNEQFF
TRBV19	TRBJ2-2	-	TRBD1	TGTGCCAGTAGCAGAAGACAGGGGCGGAACACCGGGGAGCTGTTTTTT	CASSRRQGRNTGELFF
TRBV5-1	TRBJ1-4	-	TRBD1	TGCGCCAGCAGCTTGGGACAGGGGGCCTCTAATGAAAAACTGTTTTTT	CASSLGQGASNEKLFF
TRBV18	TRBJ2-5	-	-	TGTGCCAGCTCACCACCTGGGCAAGAGACCCAGTACTTC	CASSPPGQETQYF
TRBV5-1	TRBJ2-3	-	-	TGCGCCAGCAGCTCAATCGGGGCCCATTTTAGCACAGATACGCAGTATTTT	CASSSIGAHFSTDTQYF
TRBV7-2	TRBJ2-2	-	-	TGTGCCAGCAGCTTATGGGAGACTCATAACACCGGGGAGCTGTTTTTT	CASSLWETHNTGELFF
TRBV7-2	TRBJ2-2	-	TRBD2	TGTGCCAGCAGCTTGGAGGCGGGAGCTTGGACCGGGGAGCTGTTTTTT	CASSLEAGAWTGELFF
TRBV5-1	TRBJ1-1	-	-	TGCGCCAGCAGCTTGGTAGGGGAAGGTAAAGCTTTCTTT	CASSLVGEGKAFF
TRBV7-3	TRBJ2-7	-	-	TGTGCCAGCAGCCGGTGGGGCCCCCCTGTCCCCTACGAGCAGTACTTC	CASSRWGPPVPYEQYF
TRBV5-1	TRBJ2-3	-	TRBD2	TGCGCCAGCAGCCTAAAAGGTCCTAGCGGGACTAGCACAGATACGCAGTATTTT	CASSLKGPSGTSTDTQYF
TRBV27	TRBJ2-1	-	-	TGTGCCAGCAGGGATGACGGGTACAATGAGCAGTTCTTC	CASRDDGYNEQFF
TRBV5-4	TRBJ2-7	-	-	TGTGCCAGCAGCCCAGGACAACGCTACGAGCAGTACTTC	CASSPGQRYEQYF
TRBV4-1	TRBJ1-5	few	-	TGCGCCAGCAGCCGCGGTTTCGATTCGCCCCAGCATTTT	CASSRGFDSPQHF
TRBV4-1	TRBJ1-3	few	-	TGCGCCAGCAGCCCCTTGATGGGCTTTGGAAACACCATATATTTT	CASSPLMGFGNTIYF
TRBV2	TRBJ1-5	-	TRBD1	TGTGCCAGCAGACGATTGGGAGGGGGCGGCAATCAGCCCCAGCATTTT	CASRRLGGGGNQPQHF
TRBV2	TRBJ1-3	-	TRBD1	TGTGCCAGCAGGGGGACAGGGGACGGAAACACCATATATTTT	CASRGTGDGNTIYF
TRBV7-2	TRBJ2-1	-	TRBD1	TGTGCCAGCAGCAACGACAGGGGGGGAATCTGGGATGAGCAGTTCTTC	CASSNDRGGIWDEQFF
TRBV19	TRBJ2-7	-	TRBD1	TGTGCCAGTAGTATCGGACAGGGGGCCTACGAGCAGTACTTC	CASSIGQGAYEQYF
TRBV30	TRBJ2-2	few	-	TGTGCCTGGAGTGTCACCGGGGAGCTGTTTTTT	CAWSVTGELFF
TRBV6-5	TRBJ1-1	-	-	TGTGCCGTTAGGGGTTGGGGGAACACTGAAGCTTTCTTT	CAVRGWGNTEAFF
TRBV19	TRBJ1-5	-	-	TGTGCCAGTAGTACCTCATGGGCTAGCAATCAGCCCCAGCATTTT	CASSTSWASNQPQHF
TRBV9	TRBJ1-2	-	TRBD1	TGTGCCAGCAGCGACCGGGACAGGGGGCTTTATGGCTACACCTTC	CASSDRDRGLYGYTF
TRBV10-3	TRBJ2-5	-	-	TGTGCCATCAGTGAGTTGCGCAGGGGTTCCCAAGAGACCCAGTACTTC	CAISELRRGSQETQYF
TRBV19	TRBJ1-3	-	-	TGTGCCAGTAGTATTCAGAGTGGAAACACCATATATTTT	CASSIQSGNTIYF
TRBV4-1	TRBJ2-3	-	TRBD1	TGCGCCAGCAGCCGGACAGGGGGGACAGATACGCAGTATTTT	CASSRTGGTDTQYF
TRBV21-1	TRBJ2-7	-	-	TGTGCCAGCAGCAACGTCGTTTCTAGCGAGAACTACGAGCAGTACTTC	CASSNVVSSENYEQYF
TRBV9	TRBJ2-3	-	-	TGTGCCAGCAGCGTAGGGGGACAAAAGGGCACAGATACGCAGTATTTT	CASSVGGQKGTDTQYF
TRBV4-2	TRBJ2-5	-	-	TGTGCCAGCAGCCAAGAAGGGTGGCAGACCCAGTACTTC	CASSQEGWQTQYF
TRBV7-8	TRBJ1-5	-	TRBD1	TGTGCCAGCAGCCTTAGACAGGGGAATAGCAATCAGCCCCAGCATTTT	CASSLRQGNSNQPQHF
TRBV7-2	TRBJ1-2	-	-	TGTGCCAGCAGCTTTGCTGGGCGATATGGCTACACCTTC	CASSFAGRYGYTF
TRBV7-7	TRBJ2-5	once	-	TGTGCCAGCAGCTTAAGACACACAGAGACCCAGTACTTC	CASSLRHTETQYF
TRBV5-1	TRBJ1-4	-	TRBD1	TGCGCCAGCAGCACGGGACAGGCGACAACAGAAAAACTGTTTTTT	CASSTGQATTEKLFF
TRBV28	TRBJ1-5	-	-	TGTGCCAGCATCATGTACAGACAGAATCAGCCCCAGCATTTT	CASIMYRQNQPQHF
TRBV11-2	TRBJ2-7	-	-	TGTGCCAGCAGCTCGACCGGGACGGTCTCCTACGAGCAGTACTTC	CASSSTGTVSYEQYF
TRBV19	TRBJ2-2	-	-	TGTGCCAGTAGTATCAGATGGCAGGGGAACACCGGGGAGCTGTTTTTT	CASSIRWQGNTGELFF
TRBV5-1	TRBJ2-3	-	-	TGCGCCAGCACGTTGGGGGGTTCGGCAGATACGCAGTATTTT	CASTLGGSADTQYF
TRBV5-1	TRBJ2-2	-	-	TGCGCCAGCAGCTCGCTAGCACACGCCGGGGAGCTGTTTTTT	CASSSLAHAGELFF
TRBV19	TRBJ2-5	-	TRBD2	TGTGCCAGTACCCCCCCGGGGGGGACAGAGACCCAGTACTTC	CASTPPGGTETQYF
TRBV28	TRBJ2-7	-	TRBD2	TGTGCCAGCAGTTTATCCGAACCGATAGCGGGAGGTAACCACGAGCAGTACTTC	CASSLSEPIAGGNHEQYF
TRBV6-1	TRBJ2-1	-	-	TGTGCCAGCAGCTTACCCCCAGGGGAGCAGTTCTTC	CASSLPPGEQFF
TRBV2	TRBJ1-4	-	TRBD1	TGTGCCAGCAGTGGCCGGGACAGGGAATGGGAAAAACTGTTTTTT	CASSGRDREWEKLFF
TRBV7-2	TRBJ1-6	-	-	TGTGCCAGCAGCACCCACGGATTAATACCCCTCCACTTT	CASSTHGLIPLHF